Shown below are 14 T cell receptor beta chains from a single sample sequenced in a study of T cell changes during pregnancy in multiple sclerosis. Data came from immunoSEQ multiplex PCR; TCRdb stores just in-frame clones and leaves some out. The table shows roughly 42,000 clones, with about 90% occurring only once. This material consisted of CD4+ T cells from peripheral blood mononuclear cells, taken in the second trimester of pregnancy. The receptors stem from a female donor in good health, enrolled as a control in a pregnancy study.

The genes are TRBV19 and TRBJ1-2; no reliable D call. V dropped 2 bases and J dropped 5 bases, with 24 bases sitting between them. The CDR3 covers 18 residues. Germline V gene sequence: CDR1 LNHDA, CDR2 SQIVND (reference sequence). This CDR3 reads CASSIIARASHPRYGYTF. The CDR3 DNA is TGTGCCAGTAGTATAATCGCACGTGCGTCTCACCCCCGTTATGGCTACACCTTC. Combining the CDR3 with reference TRBV19 and TRBJ1-2 gives the whole variable domain DGGITQSPKYLFRKEGQNVTLSCEQNLNHDAMYWYRQDPGQGLRLIYYSQIVNDFQKGDIAEGYSVSREKKESFPLTVTSAQKNPTAFYLCASSIIARASHPRYGYTFGSGTRLTVV.

J is TRBJ2-1 and V is TRBV10-3; 11 bases map to TRBD2. This CDR3 has 15 residues. V shed 6 bases and J 5 bases; nucleotides not matched to a gene: 6. Germline V CDR1 and CDR2: ENHRY, SYGVKD. CDR3 protein: CAIRATSGNHNEQFF. DNA of the CDR3: TGTGCCATCAGGGCGACTAGCGGGAACCACAATGAGCAGTTCTTC.

The rearrangement uses TRBV5-5 and TRBJ2-7; 8 bases match TRBD1. V shed 7 bases, J shed 0 bases, and the junction held 9 bases outside the gene matches. Germline assignment: CDR1 SGHKS and CDR2 YYEKEE (reference sequence). This CDR3 is built from 15 residues. CDR3 protein: CASATTGDSSYEQYF. CDR3 bases: TGTGCCAGCGCGACGACAGGGGACAGCTCCTACGAGCAGTACTTC.

The rearrangement joins TRBV28 to TRBJ1-4; TRBD1 might be the D (5 bases). This CDR3 is built from 14 residues. Germline V gene data show CDR1 as MDHEN and CDR2 as SYDVKM. V gave up 6 bases and J gave up 7 bases, with 15 bases separating them. CDR3 region: CASSRAMTSEKLFF. The CDR3 DNA follows: TGTGCCAGCAGCAGGGCTATGACAAGTGAAAAACTGTTTTTT.

With respect to this clone: Distinct nucleotide sequences in the sample also encode this CDR3. This chain links TRBV7-9 with TRBJ2-5; D perhaps matches TRBD1 (6 bases). Germline-derived CDR1 and CDR2 are SEHNR and FQNEAQ (reference sequence). The ends were cut back, 8 bases at V and 1 base at J, with 8 bases in the middle. The CDR3 is made up of 12 amino acids. The CDR3 loop is CASSRGQETQYF. For the CDR3, the DNA is TGTGCCAGCTCCAGGGGCCAAGAGACCCAGTACTTC. Variable domain in full (rest from reference TRBV7-9 and TRBJ2-5): DTGVSQNPRHKITKRGQNVTFRCDPISEHNRLYWYRQTLGQGPEFLTYFQNEAQLEKSRLLSDRFSAERPKGSFSTLEIQRTEQGDSAMYLCASSRGQETQYFGPGTRLLVL.

The chain has TRBV7-2 and TRBJ2-1, with 12 bases fitting TRBD2. Germline trimming cut 5 bases from V and 8 bases from J; bases unmatched to any gene: 16. This CDR3 contains 18 residues. Germline-derived CDR1 and CDR2 are SGHTA and FQGNSA. In nucleotides, the CDR3 is TGTGCCAGCAGCACCTTAGCCTCTCTAGCGGGGGGGCCAGATGAGCAGTTCTTC. Protein sequence: CASSTLASLAGGPDEQFF.

The V gene is TRBV19, the J gene TRBJ1-6; no firm D call. From germline, CDR1 is LNHDA and CDR2 SQIVND (reference sequence). The germline V and J ends were trimmed by 2 bases and 4 bases, with 6 bases remaining between them. The CDR3 consists of 14 residues. CDR3 sequence: CASSIKEYNSPLHF. DNA of the CDR3: TGTGCCAGTAGTATAAAGGAGTATAATTCACCCCTCCACTTT.

The chain carries TRBV4-2 and TRBJ1-2; tentative D call: TRBD1 (5 bases). This CDR3 contains 16 residues. Germline V gene sequence: CDR1 LGHNA, CDR2 YNFKEQ. V lost 1 base, J lost 4 bases, and 16 bases lay in between. CDR3 sequence reads: CASSQVGGGDGYGYTF. The CDR3 DNA reads TGTGCCAGCAGCCAAGTTGGTGGGGGGGACGGCTATGGCTACACCTTC.

The genes are TRBV18 and TRBJ1-6, with TRBD1 matching over 8 bases. The V segment lost 2 bases and the J segment 7 bases; nucleotides outside the gene matches: 4. CDR1 is KGHSH and CDR2 is LQKENI in the germline V gene. The CDR3 is 15 amino acids. The CDR3 DNA sequence: TGTGCCAGCTCACCAAAGACAGGGGTGAATTCACCCCTCCACTTT. Protein: CASSPKTGVNSPLHF.

The rearrangement links TRBV28 to TRBJ1-1; maybe TRBD1 (5 bases). Trimming took 7 bases from V and 8 from J, leaving 20 bases between them. Germline V gene lookup returns CDR1 MDHEN and CDR2 SYDVKM. There are 14 residues in the CDR3. CDR3 in amino acids: CASTLLGRGSEAFF. DNA for the CDR3: TGTGCCAGCACCTTATTGGGGCGGGGTTCGGAAGCTTTCTTT.

The CDR3 DNA sequence: TGTGCCAGCAAAAGATCAGGGGGGACCCAGTACTTC. Its protein is CASKRSGGTQYF. The chain uses TRBV28 and TRBJ2-5; 7 bases are a match to TRBD1. J gave up 7 bases and V 7 bases, and 6 bases lay outside the gene matches. CDR3 length equals 12 residues. Germline V gene sequence: CDR1 MDHEN, CDR2 SYDVKM.

Notes on this clone: Other DNA sequences within the sample encode an identical CDR3. J is TRBJ1-4 and V is TRBV28; D is uncertain. The CDR3 sequence is 13 residues long. CDR1 and CDR2 (germline): MDHEN, SYDVKM. Trimming cost V 9 bases and J 0 bases, with 8 bases left between them. DNA for the CDR3: TGTGCCAGTAATCCCGCAACTAATGAAAAACTGTTTTTT. This codes for CASNPATNEKLFF.

V gene TRBV10-3 combines with J gene TRBJ2-6; 9 bases agree with TRBD1. The germline gives CDR1 ENHRY, CDR2 SYGVKD. The CDR3 spans 17 residues. V shed 11 bases, J shed 0 bases, and the junction held 11 bases outside the gene matches. Here the CDR3 reads CAVQPGQGYSGANVLTF. CDR3 DNA sequence: TGTGCCGTACAACCGGGACAGGGCTACTCTGGGGCCAACGTCCTGACTTTC.

The V gene is TRBV19, the J gene TRBJ1-5; perhaps TRBD1 as D (5 bases). In germline, CDR1 is LNHDA, CDR2 SQIVND (reference sequence). The CDR3 loop spans 14 amino acids. V lost 8 bases to trimming and J lost 3 bases, with 14 bases between them. CDR3 sequence: CASRRGDSNQPQHF. The CDR3 bases are TGTGCCAGTCGCAGAGGGGACTCCAATCAGCCCCAGCATTTT.